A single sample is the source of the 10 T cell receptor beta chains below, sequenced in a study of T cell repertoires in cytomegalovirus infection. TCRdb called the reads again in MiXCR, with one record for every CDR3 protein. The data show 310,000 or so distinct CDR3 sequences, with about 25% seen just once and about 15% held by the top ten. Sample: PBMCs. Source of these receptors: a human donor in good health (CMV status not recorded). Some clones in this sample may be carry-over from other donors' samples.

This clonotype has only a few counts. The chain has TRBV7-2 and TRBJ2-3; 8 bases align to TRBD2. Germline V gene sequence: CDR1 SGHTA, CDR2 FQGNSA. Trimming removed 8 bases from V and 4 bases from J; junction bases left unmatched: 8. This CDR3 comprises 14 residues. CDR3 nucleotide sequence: TGTGCCAGCCTAAGCGGGAGAACTGCAGATACGCAGTATTTT. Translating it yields CASLSGRTADTQYF.

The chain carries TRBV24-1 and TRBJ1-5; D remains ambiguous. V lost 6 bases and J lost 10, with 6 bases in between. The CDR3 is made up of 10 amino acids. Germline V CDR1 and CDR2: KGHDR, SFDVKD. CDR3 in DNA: TGTGCCACCAGTATCTTACCCCAGCATTTT. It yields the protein CATSILPQHF.

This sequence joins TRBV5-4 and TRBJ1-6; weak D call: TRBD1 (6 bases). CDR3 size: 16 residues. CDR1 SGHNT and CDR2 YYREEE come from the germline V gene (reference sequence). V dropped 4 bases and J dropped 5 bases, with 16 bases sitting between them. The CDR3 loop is CASSAPGGGDNSPLHF. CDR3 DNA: TGTGCCAGCAGCGCCCCGGGGGGGGGCGATAATTCACCCCTCCACTTT.

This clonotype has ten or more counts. CDR3: CASSFSSGGVDTQYF. The CDR3 nucleotides read TGTGCCAGCAGCTTTTCTAGCGGGGGGGTCGATACGCAGTATTTT. V gene TRBV7-2 combines with J gene TRBJ2-3; 12 positions match TRBD2. Trimming cost V 3 bases and J 6 bases; bases outside gene matches: 4. Per the germline V gene, CDR1 is SGHTA and CDR2 is FQGNSA. This CDR3 has 15 amino acids.

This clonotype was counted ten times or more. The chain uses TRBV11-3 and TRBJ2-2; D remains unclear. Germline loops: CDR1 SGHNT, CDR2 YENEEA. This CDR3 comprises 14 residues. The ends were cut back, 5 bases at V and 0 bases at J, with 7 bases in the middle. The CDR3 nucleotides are TGTGCCAGCAGCGTGGAGCCGAACACCGGGGAGCTGTTTTTT. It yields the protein CASSVEPNTGELFF.

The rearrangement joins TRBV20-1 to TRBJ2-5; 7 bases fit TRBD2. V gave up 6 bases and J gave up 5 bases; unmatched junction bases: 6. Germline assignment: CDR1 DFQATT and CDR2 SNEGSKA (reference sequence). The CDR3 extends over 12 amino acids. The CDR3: CSAPGLGETQYF. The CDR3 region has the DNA TGCAGTGCCCCCGGACTAGGCGAGACCCAGTACTTC.

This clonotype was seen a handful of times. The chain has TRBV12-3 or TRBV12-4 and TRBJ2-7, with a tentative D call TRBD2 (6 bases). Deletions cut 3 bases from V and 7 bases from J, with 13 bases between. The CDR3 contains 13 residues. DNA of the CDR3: TGTGCCAGCAGTTTTTGGGGAGGACGAGAGCAGTACTTC. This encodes CASSFWGGREQYF.

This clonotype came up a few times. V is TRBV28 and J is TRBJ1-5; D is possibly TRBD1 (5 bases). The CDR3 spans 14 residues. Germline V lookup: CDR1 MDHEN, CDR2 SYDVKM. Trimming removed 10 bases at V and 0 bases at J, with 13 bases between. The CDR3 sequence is CATRDVDSNQPQHF. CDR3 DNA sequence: TGTGCCACCCGGGACGTAGATAGCAATCAGCCCCAGCATTTT.

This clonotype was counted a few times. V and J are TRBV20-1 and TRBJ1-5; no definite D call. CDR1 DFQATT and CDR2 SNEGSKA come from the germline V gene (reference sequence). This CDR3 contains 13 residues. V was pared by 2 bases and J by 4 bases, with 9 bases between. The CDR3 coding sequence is TGCAGTGCTAGACCAGAAGCGAATCAGCCCCAGCATTTT. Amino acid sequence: CSARPEANQPQHF.

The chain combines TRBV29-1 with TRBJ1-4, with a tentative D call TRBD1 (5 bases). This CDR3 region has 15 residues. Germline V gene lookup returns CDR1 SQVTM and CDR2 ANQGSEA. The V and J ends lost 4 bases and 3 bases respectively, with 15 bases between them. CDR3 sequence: CSVGPLGRSNEKLFF. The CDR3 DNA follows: TGCAGCGTTGGCCCGTTGGGGCGGTCTAATGAAAAACTGTTTTTT.